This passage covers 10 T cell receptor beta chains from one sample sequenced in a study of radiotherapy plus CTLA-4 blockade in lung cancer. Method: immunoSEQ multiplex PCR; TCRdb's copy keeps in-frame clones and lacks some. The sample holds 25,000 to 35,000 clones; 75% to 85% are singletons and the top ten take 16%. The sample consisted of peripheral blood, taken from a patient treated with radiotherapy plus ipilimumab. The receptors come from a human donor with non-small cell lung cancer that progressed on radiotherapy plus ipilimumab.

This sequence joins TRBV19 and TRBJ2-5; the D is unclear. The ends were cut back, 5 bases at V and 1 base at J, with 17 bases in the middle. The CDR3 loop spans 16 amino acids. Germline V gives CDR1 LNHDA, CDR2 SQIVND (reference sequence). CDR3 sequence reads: CASSPVATLSQETQYF. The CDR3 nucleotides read TGTGCCAGTAGTCCCGTCGCTACGCTATCCCAAGAGACCCAGTACTTC.

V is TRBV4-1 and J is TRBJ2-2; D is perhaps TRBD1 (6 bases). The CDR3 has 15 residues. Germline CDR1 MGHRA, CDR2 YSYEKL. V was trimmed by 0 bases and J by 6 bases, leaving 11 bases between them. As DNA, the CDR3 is TGCGCCAGCAGCCAAGAAGGCAGGGGCGCCGGGGAGCTGTTTTTT. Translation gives CASSQEGRGAGELFF.

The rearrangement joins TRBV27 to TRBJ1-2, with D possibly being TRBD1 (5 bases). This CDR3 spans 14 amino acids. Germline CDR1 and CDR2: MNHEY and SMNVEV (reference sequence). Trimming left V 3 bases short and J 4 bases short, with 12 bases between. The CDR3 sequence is CASSFRGAGYGYTF. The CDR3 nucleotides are TGTGCCAGCAGTTTCCGAGGGGCGGGCTATGGCTACACCTTC.

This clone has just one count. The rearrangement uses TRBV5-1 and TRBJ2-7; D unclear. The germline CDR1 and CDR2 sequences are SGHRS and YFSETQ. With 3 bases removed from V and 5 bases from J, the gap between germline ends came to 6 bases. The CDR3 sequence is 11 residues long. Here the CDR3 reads CASSSTNEQYF. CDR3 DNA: TGCGCCAGCAGCTCCACGAACGAGCAGTACTTC.

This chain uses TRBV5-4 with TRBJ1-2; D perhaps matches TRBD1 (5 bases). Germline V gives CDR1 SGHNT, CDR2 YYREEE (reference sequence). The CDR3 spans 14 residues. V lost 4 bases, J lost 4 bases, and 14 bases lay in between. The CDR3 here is CASSVMGGRYGYTF. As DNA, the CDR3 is TGTGCCAGCAGCGTTATGGGGGGACGCTATGGCTACACCTTC.

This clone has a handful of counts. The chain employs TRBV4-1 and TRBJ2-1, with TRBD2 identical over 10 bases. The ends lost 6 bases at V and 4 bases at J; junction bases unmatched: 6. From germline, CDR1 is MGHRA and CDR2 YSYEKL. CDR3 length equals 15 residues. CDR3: CASRPTSGAYNEQFF. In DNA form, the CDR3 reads TGCGCCAGCAGACCCACTAGCGGGGCTTACAATGAGCAGTTCTTC.

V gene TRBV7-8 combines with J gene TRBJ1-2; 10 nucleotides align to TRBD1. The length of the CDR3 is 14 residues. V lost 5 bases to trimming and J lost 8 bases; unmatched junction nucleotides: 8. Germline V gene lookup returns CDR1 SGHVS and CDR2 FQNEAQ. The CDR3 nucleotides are TGTGCCAGCAGCAGAAGACAGGGGGCAGAGGGCTACACCTTC. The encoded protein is CASSRRQGAEGYTF.

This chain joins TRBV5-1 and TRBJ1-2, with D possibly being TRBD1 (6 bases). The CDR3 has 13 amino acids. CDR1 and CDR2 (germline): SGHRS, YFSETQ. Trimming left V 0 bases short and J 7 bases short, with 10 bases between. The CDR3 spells CASSLADRFGYTF. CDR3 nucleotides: TGCGCCAGCAGCTTGGCGGACAGATTTGGCTACACCTTC.

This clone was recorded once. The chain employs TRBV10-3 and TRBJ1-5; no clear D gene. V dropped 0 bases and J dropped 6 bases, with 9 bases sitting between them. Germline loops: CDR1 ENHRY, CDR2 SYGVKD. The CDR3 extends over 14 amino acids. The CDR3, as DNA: TGTGCCATCAGTGAGTCAGAGGGATCTCAGCCCCAGCATTTT. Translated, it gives CAISESEGSQPQHF.

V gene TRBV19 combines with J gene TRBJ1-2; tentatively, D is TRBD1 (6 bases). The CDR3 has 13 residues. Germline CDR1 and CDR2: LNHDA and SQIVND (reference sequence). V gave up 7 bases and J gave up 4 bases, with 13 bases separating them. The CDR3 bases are TGTGCCAGTACTCCGGACAGAGGCTATGGCTACACCTTC. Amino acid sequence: CASTPDRGYGYTF.